This T cell receptor beta chain was observed in a study of blood T cell repertoires in COVID-19. About the research overall: Specimens from acute and convalescent COVID-19 originated in the United States, Italy and Spain. T cells, B-cell-depleted T cells, or PBMCs supplied cDNA or gDNA.

Authors' methods: Using reference gene primer amplification, nucleated cell counts were estimated. Here immunoSEQ multiplex PCR was the method, and the copy in TCRdb shows in-frame clones only, minus some. V and J calls and clone size are as listed in that table; D and trimming were resolved from the DNA. Of around 190,000 clones in the sample, around 84% were seen once. The germline V gene encodes CDR1 SNHLY and CDR2 FYNNEI. V was clipped by 4 bases and J by 4 bases, with 32 bases between them. This CDR3 comprises 20 residues. V is TRBV2 and J is TRBJ2-7; D is perhaps TRBD1 (6 bases). The sequencing input was peripheral blood. This clonotype was obtained from a human donor in a cohort sampled during active COVID-19. CDR3 amino acids: CASSVSLGSSSWTEPYEQYF. CDR3 in DNA: TGTGCCAGCAGTGTCTCCCTAGGCTCCTCCTCATGGACAGAACCGTACGAGCAGTACTTC.